This TCR beta chain is from a study of blood T cell repertoires in COVID-19. Study as a whole: There were acute and convalescent COVID-19 samples, and they came from the United States, Italy and Spain. T cells, B-cell-depleted T cells, or PBMCs supplied cDNA or gDNA.

Per the original data handling: Scientists estimated how many nucleated cells there were by amplifying reference gene primers. Assay: immunoSEQ multiplex PCR; the TCRdb copy retains only in-frame clones and omits some. Clone size and V and J calls were adopted from that table, with D and trimming inferred from the DNA. The sample shows some 160,000 clones, under 95% of them seen only once. Seattle researchers signed up patients amid active infection and tracked them longitudinally. The CDR3 is made up of 17 amino acids. V shed 3 bases and J 4 bases; nucleotides not matched to a gene: 8. Germline CDR1 and CDR2: SGHNT and YYREEE (reference sequence).

The TCR comes from a man aged 18 to 30 with COVID-19, enrolled during active disease. This rearrangement joins TRBV5-4 to TRBJ1-3, with 12 bases fitting TRBD1. The source material was peripheral blood. CDR3 sequence (DNA): TGTGCCAGCAGCTGGGGACAGGGGGCTCAGGTGGGAAACACCATATATTTT. This translates into CASSWGQGAQVGNTIYF.